This entry describes one T cell receptor beta chain. Its target is unknown. The CDR3 runs 12 residues. Germline V lookup: CDR1 SGHDN, CDR2 FVKESK. Deletions cut 5 bases from V and 4 bases from J, with 8 bases between. The sample is drawn from a study of T cells in Graves' hyperthyroidism and ophthalmopathy. Regarding the study as a whole: Ophthalmopathy was model-predicted a median about 6 months pre-onset.

RNA transcripts provided the source from which TCR beta CDR3 regions were amplified. TCR CDR3 underwent first-round RT-PCR with the HTBI primer set. TCRdb re-derived calls from the multiplex PCR reads in MiXCR, one entry per CDR3 protein. The table includes roughly 510,000 distinct CDR3 sequences, 46% detected once. The sequence was obtained from an adult woman with Graves' disease, either hyperthyroidism or ophthalmopathy (not recorded which). The chain joins TRBV14 to TRBJ2-5; no clear D gene. The specimen sequenced was peripheral blood or thyroid tissue (not recorded which). The CDR3 bases are TGTGCCAGCAGCTGGAGTGGAGAGACCCAGTACTTC. Its protein product is CASSWSGETQYF.